Below are 7 T cell receptor beta chains sequenced from a single sample in a study of blood T cell repertoires in COVID-19. Sequencing used immunoSEQ multiplex PCR; TCRdb keeps in-frame clones, though not all of them. Here the sample spans tens of thousands of clones, roughly 84% being singletons. Sequenced: peripheral blood. The receptors were sampled from a woman aged 80 or over with acute or convalescent COVID-19.

The chain is built from TRBV7-6 and TRBJ1-3, with 7 bases matching TRBD1. CDR3 length equals 15 residues. V dropped 3 bases and J dropped 0; count of bases not matched to a gene: 2. Germline CDR1 is SGHVS and CDR2 is FNYEAQ. The CDR3 is CASSLGTASGNTIYF. The CDR3 nucleotides are TGTGCCAGCAGCTTGGGGACAGCCTCTGGAAACACCATATATTTT. The complete variable domain, with remaining parts taken from reference TRBV7-6 and TRBJ1-3, reads GAGVSQSPRYKVTKRGQDVALRCDPISGHVSLYWYRQALGQGPEFLTYFNYEAQQDKSGLPNDRFSAERPEGSISTLTIQRTEQRDSAMYRCASSLGTASGNTIYFGEGSWLTVV.

A few counts support this clone. The chain carries TRBV5-4 and TRBJ2-7, with 9 bases identical to TRBD2. The ends lost 2 bases at V and 1 base at J; junction bases unmatched: 7. The CDR3 is 16 amino acids. Germline V gene sequence: CDR1 SGHNT, CDR2 YYREEE (reference sequence). The CDR3 loop reads CASSFKREAVSYEQYF. The CDR3 nucleotides are TGTGCCAGCAGCTTTAAGCGGGAGGCTGTTTCCTACGAGCAGTACTTC.

The rearrangement joins TRBV7-2 to TRBJ1-3; D call uncertain. This CDR3 contains 15 residues. CDR1 and CDR2 from the germline V gene are SGHTA and FQGNSA. V was trimmed by 0 bases and J by 1 base, leaving 7 bases between them. This CDR3 reads CASSLAPGSGNTIYF. The CDR3 DNA reads TGTGCCAGCAGCTTAGCGCCAGGTTCTGGAAACACCATATATTTT.

This chain links TRBV11-2 with TRBJ2-1; 8 positions match TRBD2. The CDR3 sequence is 16 residues long. Germline CDR1 and CDR2: SGHAT and FQNNGV. V lost 1 base to trimming and J lost 8 bases; unmatched junction nucleotides: 10. The CDR3 DNA reads TGTGCCAGCAGCTTAGGGACGGGAGGGGGGATTTATGAGCAGTTCTTC. Protein: CASSLGTGGGIYEQFF.

V usage is TRBV5-6 and J usage is TRBJ2-7, with 8 bases lining up with TRBD2. This CDR3 is built from 17 residues. V gave up 4 bases and J gave up 2 bases; unmatched junction bases: 14. Germline CDR1 is SGHDT and CDR2 is YYEEEE. The CDR3 nucleotides read TGTGCCAGCAGCGCTGGACTAGCCGAGGGAGGCACCTACGAGCAGTACTTC. Amino acid sequence: CASSAGLAEGGTYEQYF.

This clone was detected once. The chain links TRBV7-9 to TRBJ2-1, with 7 positions matching TRBD1. Germline V gene data show CDR1 as SEHNR and CDR2 as FQNEAQ (reference sequence). This CDR3 has 14 amino acids. Trimming cost V 4 bases and J 3 bases; bases outside gene matches: 3. The CDR3 loop reads CASSSQGVYNEQFF. CDR3 coding DNA: TGTGCCAGCAGCTCGCAGGGGGTCTACAATGAGCAGTTCTTC.

The chain recombines TRBV5-6 with TRBJ2-3; a weak D match, TRBD1 (6 bases). Germline assignment: CDR1 SGHDT and CDR2 YYEEEE. This CDR3 contains 17 residues. Trimming shortened V by 1 base and J by 1 base, and 16 bases separated the two germline ends. DNA of the CDR3: TGTGCCAGCAGCTTGCCCCCGAGGGGGAGAGGCACAGATACGCAGTATTTT. The encoded protein is CASSLPPRGRGTDTQYF.